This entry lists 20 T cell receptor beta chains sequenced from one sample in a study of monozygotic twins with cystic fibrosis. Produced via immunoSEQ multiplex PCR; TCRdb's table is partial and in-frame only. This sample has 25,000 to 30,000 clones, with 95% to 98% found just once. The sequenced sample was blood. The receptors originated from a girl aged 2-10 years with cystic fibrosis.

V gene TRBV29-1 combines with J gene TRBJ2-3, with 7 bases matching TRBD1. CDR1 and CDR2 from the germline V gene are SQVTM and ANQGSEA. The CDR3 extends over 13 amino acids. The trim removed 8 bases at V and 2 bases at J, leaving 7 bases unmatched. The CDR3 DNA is TGCAGCCTAACCACAGGGGTCACAGATACGCAGTATTTT. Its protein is CSLTTGVTDTQYF.

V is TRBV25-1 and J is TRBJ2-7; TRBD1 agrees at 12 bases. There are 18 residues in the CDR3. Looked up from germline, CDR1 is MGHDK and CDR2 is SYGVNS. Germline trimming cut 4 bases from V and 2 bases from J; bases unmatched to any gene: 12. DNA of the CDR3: TGTGCCAGCAGTGGATCCCCCATAAGGGACAGGGGGCCCTACGAGCAGTACTTC. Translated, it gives CASSGSPIRDRGPYEQYF.

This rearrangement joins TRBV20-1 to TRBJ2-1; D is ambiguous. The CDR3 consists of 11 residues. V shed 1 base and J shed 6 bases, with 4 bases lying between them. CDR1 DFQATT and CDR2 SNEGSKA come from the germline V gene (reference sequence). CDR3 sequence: CSARGPNEQFF. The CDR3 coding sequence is TGCAGTGCTAGAGGCCCCAATGAGCAGTTCTTC.

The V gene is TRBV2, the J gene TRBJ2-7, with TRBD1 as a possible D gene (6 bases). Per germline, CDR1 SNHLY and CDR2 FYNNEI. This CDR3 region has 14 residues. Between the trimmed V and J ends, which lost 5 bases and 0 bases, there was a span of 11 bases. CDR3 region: CASSYQGYSYEQYF. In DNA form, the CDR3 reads TGTGCCAGCAGTTACCAGGGGTACTCCTACGAGCAGTACTTC.

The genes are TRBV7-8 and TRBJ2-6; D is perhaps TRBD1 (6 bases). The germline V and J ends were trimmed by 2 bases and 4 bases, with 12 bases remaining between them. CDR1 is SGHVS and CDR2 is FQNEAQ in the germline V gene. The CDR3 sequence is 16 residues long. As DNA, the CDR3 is TGTGCCAGCAGCTTACAGGGGCCCGGGGGGGCCAACGTCCTGACTTTC. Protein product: CASSLQGPGGANVLTF. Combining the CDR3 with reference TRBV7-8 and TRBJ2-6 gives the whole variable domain GAGVSQSPRYKVAKRGQDVALRCDPISGHVSLFWYQQALGQGPEFLTYFQNEAQLDKSGLPSDRFFAERPEGSVSTLKIQRTQQEDSAVYLCASSLQGPGGANVLTFGAGSRLTVL.

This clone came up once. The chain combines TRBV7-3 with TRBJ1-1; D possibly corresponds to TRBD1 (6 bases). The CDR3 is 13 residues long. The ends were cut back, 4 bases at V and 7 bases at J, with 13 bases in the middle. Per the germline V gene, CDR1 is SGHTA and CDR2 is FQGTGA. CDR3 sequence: CASSSTGGLEAFF. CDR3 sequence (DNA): TGTGCCAGCAGCTCAACGGGGGGGCTTGAAGCTTTCTTT.

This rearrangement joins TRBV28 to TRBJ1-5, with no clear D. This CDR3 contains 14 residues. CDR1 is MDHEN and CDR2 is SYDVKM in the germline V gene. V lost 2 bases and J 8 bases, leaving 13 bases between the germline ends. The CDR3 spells CASSLNPVREPQHF. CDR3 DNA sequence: TGTGCCAGCAGTTTAAATCCAGTTAGGGAGCCCCAGCATTTT.

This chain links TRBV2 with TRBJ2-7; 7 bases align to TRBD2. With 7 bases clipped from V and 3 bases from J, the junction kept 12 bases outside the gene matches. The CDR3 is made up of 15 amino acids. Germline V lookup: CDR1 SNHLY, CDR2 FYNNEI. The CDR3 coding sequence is TGTGCCAGCACTTCCTCCAGCGGGGACGGCTACGAGCAGTACTTC. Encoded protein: CASTSSSGDGYEQYF.

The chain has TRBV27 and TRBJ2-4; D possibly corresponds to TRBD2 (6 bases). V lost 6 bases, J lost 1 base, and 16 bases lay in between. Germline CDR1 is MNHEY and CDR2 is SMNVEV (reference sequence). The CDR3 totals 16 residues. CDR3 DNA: TGTGCCAGCAGGGAGGGCCGCCCCCCGGCCAAAAACATTCAGTACTTC. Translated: CASREGRPPAKNIQYF.

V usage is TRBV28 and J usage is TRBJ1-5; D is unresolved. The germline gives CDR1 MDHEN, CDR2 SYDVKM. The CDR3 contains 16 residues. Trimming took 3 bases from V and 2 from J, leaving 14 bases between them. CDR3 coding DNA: TGTGCCAGCAGTTTTATGGAAGGTTATGGCAATCAGCCCCAGCATTTT. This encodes CASSFMEGYGNQPQHF.

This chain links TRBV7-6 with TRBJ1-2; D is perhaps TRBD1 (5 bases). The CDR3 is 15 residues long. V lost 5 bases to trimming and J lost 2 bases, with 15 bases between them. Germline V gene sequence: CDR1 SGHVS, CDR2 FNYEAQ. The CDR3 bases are TGTGCCAGCAGCCGAAGGGACGGAGTCAACTATGGCTACACCTTC. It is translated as CASSRRDGVNYGYTF.

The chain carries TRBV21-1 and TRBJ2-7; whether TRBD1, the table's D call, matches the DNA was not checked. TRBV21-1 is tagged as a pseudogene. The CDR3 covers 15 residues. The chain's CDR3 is CASSTGTGGESTQYF. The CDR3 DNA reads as TGTGCCAGCAGCACGGGGACAGGGGGCGAGTCGACGCAGTACTTC.

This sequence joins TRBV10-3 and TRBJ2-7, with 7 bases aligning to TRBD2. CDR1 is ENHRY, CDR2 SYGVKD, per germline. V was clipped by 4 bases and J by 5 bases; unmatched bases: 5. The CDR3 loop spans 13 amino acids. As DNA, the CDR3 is TGTGCCATCAGTGGCGGGAGCGAACACGAGCAGTACTTC. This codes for CAISGGSEHEQYF.

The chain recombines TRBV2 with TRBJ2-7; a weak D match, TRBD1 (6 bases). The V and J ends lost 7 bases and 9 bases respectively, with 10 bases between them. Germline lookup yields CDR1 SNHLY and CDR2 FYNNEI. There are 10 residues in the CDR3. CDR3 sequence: CASNQGRQYF. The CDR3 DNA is TGTGCCAGCAACCAGGGGCGGCAGTACTTC.

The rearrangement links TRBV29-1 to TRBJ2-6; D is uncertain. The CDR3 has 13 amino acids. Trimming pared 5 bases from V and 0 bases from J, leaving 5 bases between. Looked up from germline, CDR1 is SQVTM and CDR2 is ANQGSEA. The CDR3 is CSVYPSGANVLTF. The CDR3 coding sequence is TGCAGCGTTTACCCCTCTGGGGCCAACGTCCTGACTTTC.

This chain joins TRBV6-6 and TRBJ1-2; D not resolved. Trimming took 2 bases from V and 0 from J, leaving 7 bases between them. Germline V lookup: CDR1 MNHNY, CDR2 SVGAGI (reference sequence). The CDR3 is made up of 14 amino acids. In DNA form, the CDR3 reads TGTGCCAGCAGTTACACGAACACTAACTATGGCTACACCTTC. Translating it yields CASSYTNTNYGYTF.

Here the CDR3 DNA reads TGTGCCAGCAGTGATAGTGTGGGAGACCTCTACGAGCAGTACTTC. It is translated as CASSDSVGDLYEQYF. The rearrangement uses TRBV2 and TRBJ2-7; TRBD2 is a possible D gene (5 bases). Germline values: CDR1 SNHLY, CDR2 FYNNEI. The CDR3 consists of 15 residues. Trimming removed 3 bases at V and 3 bases at J, with 15 bases between. Full variable domain (outside the CDR3, taken from reference TRBV2 and TRBJ2-7): EPEVTQTPSHQVTQMGQEVILRCVPISNHLYFYWYRQILGQKVEFLVSFYNNEISEKSEIFDDQFSVERPDGSNFTLKIRSTKLEDSAMYFCASSDSVGDLYEQYFGPGTRLTVT.

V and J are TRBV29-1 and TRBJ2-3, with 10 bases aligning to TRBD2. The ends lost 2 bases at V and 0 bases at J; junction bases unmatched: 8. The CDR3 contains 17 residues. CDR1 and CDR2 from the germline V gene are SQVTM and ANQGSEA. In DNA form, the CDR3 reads TGCAGCGTTGAAAGCCTAGCGGGAGTGGGAAGCACAGATACGCAGTATTTT. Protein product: CSVESLAGVGSTDTQYF.

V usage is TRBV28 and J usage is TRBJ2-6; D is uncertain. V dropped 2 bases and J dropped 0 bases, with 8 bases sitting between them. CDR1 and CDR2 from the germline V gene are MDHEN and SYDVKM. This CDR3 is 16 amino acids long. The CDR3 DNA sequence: TGTGCCAGCAGTTTAATCAGCGCCTCTGGGGCCAACGTCCTGACTTTC. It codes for CASSLISASGANVLTF.

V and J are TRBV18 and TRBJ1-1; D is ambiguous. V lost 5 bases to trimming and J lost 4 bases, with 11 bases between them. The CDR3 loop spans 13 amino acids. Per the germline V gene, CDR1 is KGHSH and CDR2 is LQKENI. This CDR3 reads CASSSRETTEAFF. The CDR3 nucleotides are TGTGCCAGCTCATCCCGGGAAACCACTGAAGCTTTCTTT.